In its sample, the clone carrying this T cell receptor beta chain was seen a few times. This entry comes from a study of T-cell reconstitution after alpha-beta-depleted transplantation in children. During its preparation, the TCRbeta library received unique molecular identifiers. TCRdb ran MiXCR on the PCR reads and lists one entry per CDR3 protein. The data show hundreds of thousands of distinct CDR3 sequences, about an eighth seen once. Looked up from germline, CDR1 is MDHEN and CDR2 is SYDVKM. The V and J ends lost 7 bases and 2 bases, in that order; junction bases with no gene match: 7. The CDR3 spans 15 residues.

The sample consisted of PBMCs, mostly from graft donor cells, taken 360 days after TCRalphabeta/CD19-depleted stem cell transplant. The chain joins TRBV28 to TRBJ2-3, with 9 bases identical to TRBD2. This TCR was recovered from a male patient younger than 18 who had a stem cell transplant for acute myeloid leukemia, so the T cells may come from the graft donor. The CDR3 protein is CASTLAGPFTDTQYF. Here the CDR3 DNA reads TGTGCCAGCACCCTAGCGGGGCCCTTCACAGATACGCAGTATTTT.